This T cell receptor (beta chain) was retrieved from a study of intratumoral heterogeneity in liver cancer. Across the study: Most patients were male, with a median age of around 66 years. Study-level points and caveats: Region b showed significantly fewer unique T-cell clonal expansions than region a.

Multiple geographically separated regions of the hepatocellular carcinoma nodule were sampled separately. Libraries were prepared by immunoSEQ multiplex PCR; TCRdb keeps only in-frame clonotypes and omits some of them. Of around 6,400 clones listed, around 60% are singletons. Germline values: CDR1 MDHEN, CDR2 SYDVKM. The CDR3 covers 16 residues. With 10 bases removed from V and 2 bases from J, the gap between germline ends came to 18 bases. To note about this clone: Its antigen is unidentified.

The gene calls are TRBV28 and TRBJ2-6, with D possibly being TRBD2 (5 bases). The sequencing here drew on tumor tissue, taken before any cancer treatment. This TCR derives from a man in his 70s with hepatocellular carcinoma. CDR3 loop: CATIQLGVTGANVLTF. The CDR3, as DNA: TGTGCCACCATCCAACTAGGTGTGACTGGGGCCAACGTCCTGACTTTC.